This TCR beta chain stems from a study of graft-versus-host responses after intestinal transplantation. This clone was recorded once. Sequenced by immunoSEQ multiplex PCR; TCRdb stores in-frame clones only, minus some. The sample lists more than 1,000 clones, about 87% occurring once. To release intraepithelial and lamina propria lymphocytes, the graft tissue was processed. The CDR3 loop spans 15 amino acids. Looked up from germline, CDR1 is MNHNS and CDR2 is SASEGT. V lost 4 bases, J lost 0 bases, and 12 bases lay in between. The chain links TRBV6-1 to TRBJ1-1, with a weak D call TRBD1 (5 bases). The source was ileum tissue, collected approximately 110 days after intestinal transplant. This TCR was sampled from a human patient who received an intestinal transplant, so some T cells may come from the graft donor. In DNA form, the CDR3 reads TGTGCCAGCAGTGTCGCAGGGTATTTGAACACTGAAGCTTTCTTT. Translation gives CASSVAGYLNTEAFF.